This TCR beta chain was profiled in a study of patients and donors after allogeneic stem cell transplantation. Each CDR3 protein is one row after TCRdb ran MiXCR on the RT-PCR reads. The table shows about 70,000 distinct CDR3 sequences, with more than 25% occurring only once. The germline V and J ends were trimmed by 6 bases and 2 bases, with 7 bases remaining between them. The CDR3 is made up of 13 amino acids. In this sample, this clonotype turned up many times. Material: blood, either unsorted or a sorted T cell fraction (not recorded which). This sequence originates from a human donor who was either an allogeneic HSCT recipient or a stem cell or donor lymphocyte infusion donor (not recorded which). It is not recorded whose cells these are; they may come from a transplant donor. This rearrangement joins TRBV12-3 or TRBV12-4 to TRBJ1-4, with D possibly TRBD1 on 5 matching bases. In DNA form, the CDR3 reads TGTGCCAGCAGCAGGGTCACTAATGAAAAACTGTTTTTT. Protein: CASSRVTNEKLFF.